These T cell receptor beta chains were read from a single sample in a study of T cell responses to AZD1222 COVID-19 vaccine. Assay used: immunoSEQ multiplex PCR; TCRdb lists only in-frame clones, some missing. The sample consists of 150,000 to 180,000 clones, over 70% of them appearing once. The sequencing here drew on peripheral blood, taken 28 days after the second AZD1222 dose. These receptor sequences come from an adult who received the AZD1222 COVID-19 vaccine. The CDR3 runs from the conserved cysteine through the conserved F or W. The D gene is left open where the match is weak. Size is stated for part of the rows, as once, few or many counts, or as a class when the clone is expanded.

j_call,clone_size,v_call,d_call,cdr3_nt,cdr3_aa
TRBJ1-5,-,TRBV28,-,TGTGCCAGCTTCGGGGGCGGAAACAATCAGCCCCAGCATTTT,CASFGGGNNQPQHF
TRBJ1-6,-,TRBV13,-,TGTGCCAGCAGCCTCAATAATTCACCCCTCCACTTT,CASSLNNSPLHF
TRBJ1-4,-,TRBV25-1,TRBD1,TGTGCCAGCAGGGACCTGGGCTCAGGGACAGGCGAAAAACTGTTTTTT,CASRDLGSGTGEKLFF
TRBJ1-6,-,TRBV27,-,TGTGCCAGCAGTCAAAATTATTATTCACCCCTCCACTTT,CASSQNYYSPLHF
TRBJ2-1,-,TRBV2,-,TGTGCCAGCAGTCCCCGAAGGCGGGATCTCTCCTACAATGAGCAGTTCTTC,CASSPRRRDLSYNEQFF
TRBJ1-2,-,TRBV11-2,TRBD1,TGTGCCAGCAGCACCTTACAGGGGAGGAAGAACTATGGCTACACCTTC,CASSTLQGRKNYGYTF
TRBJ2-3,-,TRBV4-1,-,TGCGCCAGCAGCCAAGGGCAGGGTGAAGATACGCAGTATTTT,CASSQGQGEDTQYF
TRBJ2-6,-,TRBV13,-,TGTGCCAGCAGCTTAGAGCGCTCTGGGGCCAACGTCCTGACTTTC,CASSLERSGANVLTF
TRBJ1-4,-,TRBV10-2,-,TGCGCCAGCAGTGATTCCACTAATGAAAAACTGTTTTTT,CASSDSTNEKLFF
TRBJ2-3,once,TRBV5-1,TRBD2,TGCGCCAGCAGCTCCGGACTAGCGGGAGGAACCCCTAGCACAGATACGCAGTATTTT,CASSSGLAGGTPSTDTQYF
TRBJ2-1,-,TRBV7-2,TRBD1,TGTGCCAGCAGCTTAGGGCCGACAGGGGTCTACAATGAGCAGTTCTTC,CASSLGPTGVYNEQFF
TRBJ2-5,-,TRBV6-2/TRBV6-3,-,TGTGCCAGCAGCAGTACCAGGAGGGAGACCCAGTACTTC,CASSSTRRETQYF
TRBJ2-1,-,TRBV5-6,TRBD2,TGTGCCAGCAGCGATCTAGGGACTAGCGGATACAATGAGCAGTTCTTC,CASSDLGTSGYNEQFF
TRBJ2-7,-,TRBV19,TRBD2,TGTGCCAGTAGAGAAGGCGGGGGGGGCGAGCAGTACTTC,CASREGGGGEQYF
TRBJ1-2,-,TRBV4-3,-,TGCGCCAGCAGCCAAGATTTGTCAGGGTGGAACTATGGCTACACCTTC,CASSQDLSGWNYGYTF
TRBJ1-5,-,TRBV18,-,TGTGCCAGCTCTCTGTTTGATAGCAATCAGCCCCAGCATTTT,CASSLFDSNQPQHF
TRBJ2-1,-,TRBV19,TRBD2,TGTGCCGCGGGGGGCAGGGCGGCGGGAGAACTTGAGCAGTTCTTC,CAAGGRAAGELEQFF
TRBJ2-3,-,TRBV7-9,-,TGTGCCAGCAGCTTACCTTTAGGGGCCACAGATACGCAGTATTTT,CASSLPLGATDTQYF
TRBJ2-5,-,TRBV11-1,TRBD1,TGTGCCAGCAGCTCCCGGGACAGGGGAGAAGAGACCCAGTACTTC,CASSSRDRGEETQYF
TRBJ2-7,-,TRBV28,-,TGTGCCAGCAGTTCCGGGGCTTCCTACGAGCAGTACTTC,CASSSGASYEQYF
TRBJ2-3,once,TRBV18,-,TGTGCCAGCCGGACAGACACAGATACGCAGTATTTT,CASRTDTDTQYF
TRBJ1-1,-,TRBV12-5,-,TGTGCTAGTGGTTTGGTACCGGGCGAAGCTTTCTTT,CASGLVPGEAFF
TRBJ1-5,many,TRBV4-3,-,TGCGCCAGCAGCCAAGAGTGGGGGGGTGGCGGGCCCCAGCATTTT,CASSQEWGGGGPQHF
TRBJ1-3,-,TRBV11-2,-,TGTGCCAGCAGCCCCCGACAGAGCTCTGGAAACACCATATATTTT,CASSPRQSSGNTIYF
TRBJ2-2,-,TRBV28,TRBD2,TGTGCCAGCAGTCGGACTAGTTGGGGCGGGGAGCTGTTTTTT,CASSRTSWGGELFF
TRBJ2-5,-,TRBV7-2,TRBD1,TGTGCCAGCAGCTCCCGAGGACAGGGGCGCCGAGAGACCCAGTACTTC,CASSSRGQGRRETQYF
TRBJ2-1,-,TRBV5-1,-,TGCGCCAGCAGCTCACTTGACAGGTCCTACAATGAGCAGTTCTTC,CASSSLDRSYNEQFF
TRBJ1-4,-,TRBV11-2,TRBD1,TGTGCCAGCAGCTTGGGACAGGGGGATGAAAAACTGTTTTTT,CASSLGQGDEKLFF
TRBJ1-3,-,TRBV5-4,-,TGTGCCAGCAGCTTCGGACGGCCTGGGGACGCCATATATTTT,CASSFGRPGDAIYF
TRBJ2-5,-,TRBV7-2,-,TGTGCCACAGGGGAGACCCAGTACTTC,CATGETQYF
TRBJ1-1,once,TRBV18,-,TGTGCCAGCTCACCCAACCTGGGGCGGGGGAACACTGAAGCTTTCTTT,CASSPNLGRGNTEAFF
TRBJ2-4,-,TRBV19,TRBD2,TGTGCCAGTAGTACGAGGCTAGCGGGATCTAAAAACATTCAGTACTTC,CASSTRLAGSKNIQYF
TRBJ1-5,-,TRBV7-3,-,TGTGCCAGCAGCTTATTAGGGGGCAATCAGCCCCAGCATTTT,CASSLLGGNQPQHF
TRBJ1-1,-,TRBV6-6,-,TGTGCCAGCAGTTACTCGGACCTGAACACTGAAGCTTTCTTT,CASSYSDLNTEAFF
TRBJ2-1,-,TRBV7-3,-,TGTGCCAGCAGCTTAAATGGAGGCAATGAGCAGTTCTTC,CASSLNGGNEQFF